One and the same sample provided the 13 T cell receptor beta chains below, sequenced in a study of T-cell reconstitution after alpha-beta-depleted transplantation in children. Unique molecular identifiers were incorporated into the prepared TCRbeta library. TCRdb passed the PCR reads through MiXCR, listing each CDR3 protein once. The sample has about 610,000 distinct CDR3 sequences; approximately 30% are singletons. Sequenced material: PBMCs, taken before TCRalphabeta/CD19-depleted stem cell transplant. The receptors stem from a boy younger than two with Wiskott-Aldrich syndrome, due to receive a stem cell transplant.

Notes on this clonotype: The junction departs from the called germline gene at one end, perhaps through a read error. The gene calls are TRBV27 and TRBJ1-1; no clear D. The CDR3 is 12 amino acids. Germline V lookup: CDR1 MNHEY, CDR2 SMNVEV (reference sequence). This CDR3 is CASSFIGGGPSF. The CDR3, as DNA: TGTGCCAGCAGTTTTATCGGAGGCGGGCCTTCTTTT.

The rearrangement uses TRBV7-3 and TRBJ2-1; D remains ambiguous. Trimming removed 2 bases at V and 7 bases at J, with 12 bases between. The germline CDR1 and CDR2 sequences are SGHTA and FQGTGA. This CDR3 is 14 amino acids long. The CDR3 region has the DNA TGTGCCAGCAGCTTACTTAGTGTACGGAATGAGCAGTTCTTC. Translating gives CASSLLSVRNEQFF.

This clonotype was counted a few times. The V call is TRBV5-1, the J call TRBJ1-2; TRBD1 might be the D (5 bases). The CDR3 sequence is 15 residues long. With 0 bases removed from V and 2 bases from J, the gap between germline ends came to 11 bases. Germline V gene lookup returns CDR1 SGHRS and CDR2 YFSETQ. CDR3 DNA: TGCGCCAGCAGCTTGGCCATCGGGGGAAACTATGGCTACACCTTC. This gives the protein CASSLAIGGNYGYTF.

This chain connects TRBV20-1 to TRBJ1-1; D is unclear. Germline-derived CDR1 and CDR2 are DFQATT and SNEGSKA (reference sequence). Between the trimmed V and J ends, which lost 2 bases and 11 bases, there was a span of 24 bases. This CDR3 contains 15 residues. CDR3 amino acids: CSARPTKGRTRVAFF. The CDR3, as DNA: TGCAGTGCTAGACCAACAAAAGGCAGGACCCGCGTCGCTTTCTTT.

This clonotype was picked up a small number of times. V is TRBV5-6 and J is TRBJ1-1, with D hard to call. The ends were cut back, 2 bases at V and 3 bases at J, with 11 bases in the middle. This CDR3 region has 14 residues. Germline V gene lookup returns CDR1 SGHDT and CDR2 YYEEEE. The CDR3 protein is CASSFPQSDTEAFF. DNA for the CDR3: TGTGCCAGCAGCTTCCCACAAAGTGACACTGAAGCTTTCTTT.

The V and J genes are TRBV11-2 and TRBJ1-2, with D maybe TRBD1 (5 bases). The V gene's germline CDR1 is SGHAT and CDR2 FQNNGV. The CDR3 runs 13 residues. Trimming took off 4 bases at V and 5 bases at J, with 11 bases between the two ends. This CDR3 is CASSYQGTYGYTF. CDR3 nucleotides: TGTGCCAGCAGCTACCAGGGAACGTATGGCTACACCTTC. The full variable domain, with the rest looked up from reference TRBV11-2 and TRBJ1-2, is EAGVAQSPRYKIIEKRQSVAFWCNPISGHATLYWYQQILGQGPKLLIQFQNNGVVDDSQLPKDRFSAERLKGVDSTLKIQPAKLEDSAVYLCASSYQGTYGYTFGSGTRLTVV.

The chain is built from TRBV20-1 and TRBJ2-3; D may correspond to TRBD1 or TRBD2 (5 bases each). The CDR3 sequence is 13 residues long. The germline CDR1 and CDR2 sequences are DFQATT and SNEGSKA (reference sequence). V lost 2 bases and J lost 5, with 11 bases in between. CDR3 region: CSARHPGRDTQYF. The CDR3 nucleotides are TGCAGTGCTAGACACCCGGGGCGAGATACGCAGTATTTT.

The chain uses TRBV27 and TRBJ1-5; perhaps TRBD1 as D (6 bases). V lost 2 bases, J lost 6 bases, and 14 bases lay in between. This CDR3 has 15 amino acids. Germline V gene sequence: CDR1 MNHEY, CDR2 SMNVEV (reference sequence). The CDR3 sequence is CASSLGGHQFQPQHF. CDR3 nucleotides: TGTGCCAGCAGTTTAGGGGGCCATCAATTTCAGCCCCAGCATTTT.

This sequence joins TRBV11-2 and TRBJ2-1; D gene uncertain. CDR3 length equals 15 residues. Germline V gene data show CDR1 as SGHAT and CDR2 as FQNNGV. The V end was cut by 2 bases, the J end by 0 bases, with 8 bases between. The CDR3 sequence: CASSLLVSSYNEQFF. CDR3 nucleotides: TGTGCCAGCAGCTTACTAGTCAGCTCCTACAATGAGCAGTTCTTC.

A few counts support this clonotype. The rearrangement uses TRBV11-1 and TRBJ2-4; D possibly matches TRBD1 or TRBD2 (5 bases each). Trimming took off 5 bases at V and 0 bases at J, with 20 bases between the two ends. Germline V gives CDR1 SGHAT, CDR2 FQDESV (reference sequence). CDR3 length equals 18 residues. As DNA, the CDR3 is TGTGCCAGCAGCCCGGGGCAGGCTGGTATACTAGCCAAAAACATTCAGTACTTC. Translated, it gives CASSPGQAGILAKNIQYF.

The chain uses TRBV27 and TRBJ2-3; 10 bases fit TRBD2. The V segment lost 2 bases and the J segment 2 bases; nucleotides outside the gene matches: 7. The length of the CDR3 is 17 residues. CDR1 is MNHEY, CDR2 SMNVEV, per germline (reference sequence). CDR3 coding DNA: TGTGCCAGCAGTTTACTTAAACTAGCGGGATACACAGATACGCAGTATTTT. It specifies CASSLLKLAGYTDTQYF.

The J gene is TRBJ2-5, the V gene TRBV5-1; 10 nucleotides line up with TRBD1. Trimming cost V 6 bases and J 5 bases; bases outside gene matches: 13. Germline loops: CDR1 SGHRS, CDR2 YFSETQ. The CDR3 is 16 residues long. The DNA for the CDR3 is TGCGCCAGCACCCGACCCCTCCCGGGACAGGGGGAGACCCAGTACTTC. This gives the protein CASTRPLPGQGETQYF.

This clonotype has a handful of counts. The gene calls are TRBV9 and TRBJ2-4, with 7 bases lining up with TRBD1. The CDR3 consists of 15 residues. The J segment lost 6 bases and the V segment lost 0 bases, leaving 6 bases of the junction unmatched. CDR1 and CDR2 (germline): SGDLS, YYNGEE. The chain's CDR3 is CASSVGPGQTNIQYF. The CDR3 region has the DNA TGTGCCAGCAGCGTAGGCCCGGGACAGACAAACATTCAGTACTTC.